These 3 T cell receptor beta chains originate from one sample sequenced in a study of CD8 T cells in ankylosing spondylitis. Their specific antigens are unknown. TCRdb reprocessed the 5' RACE reads with MiXCR, giving one entry per CDR3 protein. Here the sample spans about 480,000 distinct CDR3 sequences, about a sixth being singletons. Study observations and caveats: A motif in TCR beta, a set of under 10 highly homologous variants, appeared characteristic of ankylosing spondylitis blood.

Sequenced sample: blood, either unsorted or a sorted T cell fraction (not recorded which). These receptors were taken from a male donor with ankylosing spondylitis.

V and J are TRBV20-1 and TRBJ1-1; D is undetermined. CDR1 is DFQATT and CDR2 is SNEGSKA in the germline V gene (reference sequence). The CDR3 runs to 11 residues. V gave up 3 bases and J gave up 5 bases, with 7 bases separating them. The DNA for the CDR3 is TGCAGTGCTAGCTGGGAAACTGAAGCTTTCTTT. It translates to CSASWETEAFF.

This clonotype turned up a few times. The chain uses TRBV3-1 and TRBJ1-2; D is ambiguous. The germline V and J ends were trimmed by 5 bases and 0 bases, with 34 bases remaining between them. CDR3 size: 22 residues. CDR1 and CDR2 from the germline V gene are LGHDT and YNNKEL (reference sequence). In DNA, the CDR3 is TGTGCCAGCAGCACAAGAGCGGGGTACGGAGGACGAATAGACGGAGCTAACTATGGCTACACCTTC. This codes for CASSTRAGYGGRIDGANYGYTF. Full variable domain (outside the CDR3, taken from reference TRBV3-1 and TRBJ1-2): DTAVSQTPKYLVTQMGNDKSIKCEQNLGHDTMYWYKQDSKKFLKIMFSYNNKELIINETVPNRFSPKSPDKAHLNLHINSLELGDSAVYFCASSTRAGYGGRIDGANYGYTFGSGTRLTVV.

This chain joins TRBV6-2 or TRBV6-3 and TRBJ2-3; TRBD2 matches at 7 bases. CDR1 and CDR2 (germline): MNHEY, SVGEGT. The J segment lost 4 bases and the V segment lost 11 bases, leaving 15 bases of the junction unmatched. This CDR3 has 15 amino acids. This CDR3 is CACSTAGLGSDTQYF. In DNA, the CDR3 is TGTGCCTGTAGTACAGCGGGGTTAGGGTCAGATACGCAGTATTTT.